This T cell receptor (beta chain) was captured by sequencing in a study of T cell repertoires in ileal Crohn's disease. Whole-study context: Patients had a median roughly 8-year disease duration, and less than 45% were active smokers. Biopsies of the neoterminal ileum at postoperative colonoscopy form M6 samples. Operated complications were stricturing disease (about 60%) and penetrating disease (39%).

General observations from the study: Clonal expansions were more frequent in active smokers than non-smokers at surgery.

The sample's time point: neoterminal ileum biopsy at postoperative endoscopy, about 6 months after surgery. Method: immunoSEQ multiplex PCR; TCRdb's copy keeps in-frame clones and lacks some. The table shows 2,400 or so clones, with under 85% occurring only once. As to this clone: Its cognate antigen is unknown.

The source of this sequence is an adult with Crohn's disease. The sample was ileal tissue.

The CDR3 spells CASSDIGGNEQFF. CDR3 nucleotide sequence: TGCGCCAGCAGTGATATAGGGGGCAATGAGCAGTTCTTC. The V call is TRBV10-2, the J call TRBJ2-1, with D possibly TRBD1 on 6 matching bases. V dropped 3 bases and J dropped 6 bases, with 9 bases sitting between them. The CDR3 totals 13 residues. Germline V lookup: CDR1 WSHSY, CDR2 SAAADI.